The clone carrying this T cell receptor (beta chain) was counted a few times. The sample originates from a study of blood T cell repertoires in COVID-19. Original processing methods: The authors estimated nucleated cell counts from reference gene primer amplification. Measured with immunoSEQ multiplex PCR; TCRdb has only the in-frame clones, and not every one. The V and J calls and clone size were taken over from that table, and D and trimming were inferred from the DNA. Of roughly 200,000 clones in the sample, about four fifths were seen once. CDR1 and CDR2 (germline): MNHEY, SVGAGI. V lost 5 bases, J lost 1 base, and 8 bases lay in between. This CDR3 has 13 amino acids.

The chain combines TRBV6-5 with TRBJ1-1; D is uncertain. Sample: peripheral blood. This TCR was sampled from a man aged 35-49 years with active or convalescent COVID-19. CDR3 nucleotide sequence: TGTGCCAGCAGTCTGGCGGAGAACACTGAAGCTTTCTTT. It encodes CASSLAENTEAFF.